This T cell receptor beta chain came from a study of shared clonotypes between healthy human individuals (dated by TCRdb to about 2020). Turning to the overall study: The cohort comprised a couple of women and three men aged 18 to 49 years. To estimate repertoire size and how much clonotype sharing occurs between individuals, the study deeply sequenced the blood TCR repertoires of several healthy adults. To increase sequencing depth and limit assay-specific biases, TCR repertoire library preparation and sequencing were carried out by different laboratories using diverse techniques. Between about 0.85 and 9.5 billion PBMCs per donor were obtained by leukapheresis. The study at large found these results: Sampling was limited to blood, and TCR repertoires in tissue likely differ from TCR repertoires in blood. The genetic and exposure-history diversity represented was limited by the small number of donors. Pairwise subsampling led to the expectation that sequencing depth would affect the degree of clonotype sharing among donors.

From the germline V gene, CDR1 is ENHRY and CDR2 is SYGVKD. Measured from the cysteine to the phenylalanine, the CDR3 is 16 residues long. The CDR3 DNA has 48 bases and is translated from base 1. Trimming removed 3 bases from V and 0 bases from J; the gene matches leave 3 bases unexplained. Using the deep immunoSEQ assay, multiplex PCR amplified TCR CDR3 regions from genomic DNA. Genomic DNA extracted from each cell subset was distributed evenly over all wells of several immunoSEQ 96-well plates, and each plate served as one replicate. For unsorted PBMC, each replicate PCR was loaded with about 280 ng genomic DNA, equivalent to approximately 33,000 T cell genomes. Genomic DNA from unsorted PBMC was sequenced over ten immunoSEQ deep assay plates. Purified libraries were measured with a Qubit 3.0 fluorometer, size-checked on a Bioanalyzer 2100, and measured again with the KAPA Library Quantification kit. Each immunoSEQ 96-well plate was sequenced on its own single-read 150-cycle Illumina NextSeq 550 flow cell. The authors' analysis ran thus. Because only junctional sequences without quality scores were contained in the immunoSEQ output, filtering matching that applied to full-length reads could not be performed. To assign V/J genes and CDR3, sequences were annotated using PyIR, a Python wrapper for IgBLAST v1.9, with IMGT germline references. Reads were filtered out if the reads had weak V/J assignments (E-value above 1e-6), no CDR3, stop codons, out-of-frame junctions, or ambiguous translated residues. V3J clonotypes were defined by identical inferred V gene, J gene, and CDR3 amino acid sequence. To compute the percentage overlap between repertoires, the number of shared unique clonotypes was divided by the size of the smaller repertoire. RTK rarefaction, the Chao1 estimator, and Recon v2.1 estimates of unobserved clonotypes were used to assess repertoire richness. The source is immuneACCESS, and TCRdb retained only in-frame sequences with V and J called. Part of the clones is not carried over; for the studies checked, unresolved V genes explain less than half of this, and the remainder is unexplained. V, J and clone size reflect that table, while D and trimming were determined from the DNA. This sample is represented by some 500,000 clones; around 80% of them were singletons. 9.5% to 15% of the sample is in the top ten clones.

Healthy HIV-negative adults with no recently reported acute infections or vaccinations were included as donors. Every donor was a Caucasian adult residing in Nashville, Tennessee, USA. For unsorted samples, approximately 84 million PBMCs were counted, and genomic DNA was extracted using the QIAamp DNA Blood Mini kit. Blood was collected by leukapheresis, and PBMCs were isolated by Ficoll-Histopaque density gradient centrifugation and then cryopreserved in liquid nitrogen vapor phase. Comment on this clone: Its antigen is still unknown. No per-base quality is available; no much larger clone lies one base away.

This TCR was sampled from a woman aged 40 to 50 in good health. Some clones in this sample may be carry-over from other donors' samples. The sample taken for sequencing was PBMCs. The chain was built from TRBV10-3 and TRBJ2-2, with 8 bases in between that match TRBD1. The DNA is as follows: TGTGCCATCAGTGACGCGGACAGGGCGAACACCGGGGAGCTGTTTTTT. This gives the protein CAISDADRANTGELFF.